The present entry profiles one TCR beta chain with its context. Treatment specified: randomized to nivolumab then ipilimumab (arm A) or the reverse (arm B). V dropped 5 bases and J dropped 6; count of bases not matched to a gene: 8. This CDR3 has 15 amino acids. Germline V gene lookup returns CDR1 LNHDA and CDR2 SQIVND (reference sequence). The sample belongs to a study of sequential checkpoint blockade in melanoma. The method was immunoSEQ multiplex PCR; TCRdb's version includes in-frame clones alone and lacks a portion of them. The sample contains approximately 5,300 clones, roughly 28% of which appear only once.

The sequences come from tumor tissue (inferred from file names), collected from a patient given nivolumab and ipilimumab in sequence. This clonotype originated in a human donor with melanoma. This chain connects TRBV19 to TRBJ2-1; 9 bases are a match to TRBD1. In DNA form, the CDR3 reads TGTGCCAGTAGTTTCTCCGGGACAGGGCTCAATGAGCAGTTCTTC. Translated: CASSFSGTGLNEQFF. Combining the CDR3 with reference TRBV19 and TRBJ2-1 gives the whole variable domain DGGITQSPKYLFRKEGQNVTLSCEQNLNHDAMYWYRQDPGQGLRLIYYSQIVNDFQKGDIAEGYSVSREKKESFPLTVTSAQKNPTAFYLCASSFSGTGLNEQFFGPGTRLTVL.